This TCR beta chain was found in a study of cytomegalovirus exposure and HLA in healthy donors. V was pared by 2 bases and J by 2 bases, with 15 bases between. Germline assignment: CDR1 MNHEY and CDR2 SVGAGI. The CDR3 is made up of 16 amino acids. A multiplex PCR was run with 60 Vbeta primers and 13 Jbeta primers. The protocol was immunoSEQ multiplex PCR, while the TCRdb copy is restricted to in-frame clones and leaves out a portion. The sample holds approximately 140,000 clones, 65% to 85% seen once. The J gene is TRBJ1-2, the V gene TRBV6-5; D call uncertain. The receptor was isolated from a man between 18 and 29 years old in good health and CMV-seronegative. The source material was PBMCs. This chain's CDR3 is CASSYGLATTNYGYTF. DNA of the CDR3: TGTGCCAGCAGTTACGGTCTGGCGACGACAAACTATGGCTACACCTTC.